This T cell receptor beta chain was sequenced in a study of beta chain features in type 1 diabetes (dated by TCRdb to 2016 to 2019). For the study in its entirety: Mean age, gender distribution, total cell number and subset yield were not different between patients and healthy donors. A total of 107,917,701 sorted cells were examined across all samples, and the number of cells per subset was strongly correlated with RNA yield. In the study, recently diagnosed type 1 diabetes patients and matched healthy donors were compared on the TCRB repertoires of their sorted circulating CD4+ T cell subsets. Naive and central memory subsets were obtained from all 30 or so donors, but regulatory and stem cell-like memory subsets were isolated from only 8 patients and roughly eight healthy donors. Broad study findings and their caveats: Naive, central memory and regulatory TCRB repertoires appeared more similar among patients than among healthy donors. At VDJ recombination sites, type 1 diabetes patients had fewer insertions and more deleted nucleotides, which implies abnormalities in thymic rearrangement. Because the HLA sub-analyses included only small numbers of individuals, any influence of HLA type on TCRB rearrangement was left unresolved. Type 1 diabetes patients showed a moderate but significant shortening of TCRB CDR3 length in all four CD4+ subsets. Because cDNA rather than genomic DNA was sequenced, highly expressing activated cells could have been over-represented, although no difference in activation and CD3 levels was found between groups. Shorter templates might have been favored by PCR, but patient and control samples were amplified and corrected together, so both groups would have been affected equally by any skew.

CDR1 KGHSH and CDR2 LQKENI were looked up in the germline V gene. V loses 4 bases at its end and J loses 6 bases; junction bases beyond the gene matches: 5. CDR3 length: 14 amino acids, cysteine to phenylalanine. Only the CDR3 part of the read is kept: 42 bases, read in frame from the first base. Each donor gave one peripheral blood draw, approximately 110 mL on average, collected into heparinised tubes. Using a panel that included CD45RO, CCR7, CD25, CD127, CD95 and CD27, naive, central memory, regulatory and stem cell-like memory CD4+ T cells were sorted on a BD FACSAria II. Every sorted population had a purity above 98%. PBMCs were isolated right away by Lymphoprep density gradient centrifugation and were stained directly, without culture. Samples were stained and sorted in pairs, with one healthy donor and one patient per experiment, so that batch effects were minimized. On this clone: Its antigen remains undetermined. No per-base quality is available; no much larger clone lies one base away.

All of the isolated RNA was reverse transcribed with the High Capacity cDNA Reverse Transcription Kit, so expressed TCRB transcripts were sequenced. Naive, central memory and regulatory T cell samples underwent deep immunoSEQ sequencing, averaging around 3.6 million total reads per sample. After sorted cells were lysed in RLT buffer, RNA was extracted with DNase-treated RNeasy Micro or Mini kits, with the choice depending on cell number. Each cell subset was processed separately to prevent cross-contamination, with patient and healthy donor samples processed together. The immunoSEQ multiplex PCR was used to amplify TCRB sequences from cDNA, yielding 87-bp fragments that span the CDR3 region. Amplicons were sequenced on the Illumina HiSeq platform. Turning to the authors' computational methods: Synthetic template baselines were used to correct PCR bias computationally, reads within Hamming distance 2 were collapsed, and singletons that could not be merged were discarded. By aligning reads against IMGT, V, D and J genes, CDR3 length, and insertions or deletions at six rearrangement sites were assigned. Within each subset, clonotype counts were normalized to sorted cell number, after which true diversity and Gini coefficients were computed with the tcR R package. The overlap coefficient, calculated on TCRB nucleotide sequences, was used to measure repertoire sharing. TCRdb's version of the immuneACCESS table is confined to in-frame rearrangements and falls short of the full clone set. An unresolved V gene accounts for under half of the shortfall where checked; the remainder is of unknown origin. V, J and clone size reflect that table, while D and trimming were determined from the DNA. In all, the sample holds 38,000 or so clones, and around 60% of those were seen once. In total, the top ten clones hold 2% to 2.5% of the sample.

The material sequenced was Tregs from blood. In light of the paper, this sample's cell subset or site label describes: regulatory CD4+ T cells. This chain is built from TRBV18 and TRBJ2-7, with 11 bases matching TRBD1. This clonotype was obtained from a woman aged 25 to 39 in good health. For the CDR3, the sequence is CASSLRGTGGEQYF. The DNA sequence is as follows: TGTGCCAGCTCACTTCGGGGGACAGGGGGCGAGCAGTACTTC.